Reported below is one T cell receptor (beta chain). What it recognizes is unknown. The data were taken from a study of OX40 agonist ivuxolimab in advanced cancers. Study summary: As their treatment, patients were administered ivuxolimab, an agonistic anti-OX40 (CD134) antibody. Whole-study findings and limits: On average, CD8+ T cells had more expanded clones than CD4+.

Autoimmune disease history or systemic immunosuppression was exclusionary. The sampling schedule covered blood at baseline, cycle 4 day 1, and cycle 7 day 1. The V gene end was trimmed by 4 bases and the J gene end by 3 bases; junction bases not matched to a gene: 7. Germline CDR1 reads MGHRA; CDR2 reads YSYEKL. CDR3 length: 16 residues. Sequenced by immunoSEQ multiplex PCR; TCRdb stores in-frame clones only, minus some. The sample yields about 63,000 clones, approximately 89% seen once. This sequence joins TRBV4-1 and TRBJ2-3, with 10 bases lining up with TRBD2. The source was CD4+ or CD8+ T cells sorted from blood, collected in a trial of the OX40 agonist ivuxolimab. The clonotype comes from an adult with an advanced solid tumor such as melanoma, head and neck, liver or kidney cancer. The CDR3 sequence is CASSPGTSETTDTQYF. The CDR3 nucleotides read TGCGCCAGCAGCCCAGGGACTAGCGAGACGACAGATACGCAGTATTTT.